This is a list of T cell receptor beta chains from one sample in a study of cytomegalovirus exposure and HLA in healthy donors. Clones were sequenced by immunoSEQ multiplex PCR, and TCRdb holds only the in-frame ones, with some missing. Counted here are 160,000 or so clones, around 80% occurring once; the ten biggest clones make up under 0.9%. Sequences were obtained from PBMCs. These receptors were taken from a woman between 40 and 55 years old in good health and CMV-seronegative. CDR3s include the opening cysteine and the closing phenylalanine or tryptophan. The order of the fields is J gene, V gene, D gene, clone size, CDR3 protein, CDR3 DNA. D genes are given only for firm matches. Size is stated for part of the rows, as once, few or many counts, or as a class when the clone is expanded.

>TRBJ2-6|TRBV6-1|.|.
CASLAASSGANVLTF
TGTGCCAGCCTTGCCGCGTCTTCTGGGGCCAACGTCCTGACTTTC
>TRBJ2-6|TRBV14|.|.
CASRRTFSGANVLTF
TGTGCCAGCAGACGGACATTCTCTGGGGCCAACGTCCTGACTTTC
>TRBJ2-4|TRBV6-5|.|.
CASSLGARWNIQYF
TGTGCCAGCAGCCTAGGGGCCCGCTGGAACATTCAGTACTTC
>TRBJ1-2|TRBV2|.|few
CASSPWSGRGYTF
TGTGCCAGCAGCCCCTGGAGCGGAAGGGGCTACACCTTC
>TRBJ2-7|TRBV19|TRBD1|.
CASSFSTGQKSSYEQYF
TGTGCCAGTAGTTTCTCGACAGGGCAAAAAAGCTCCTACGAGCAGTACTTC
>TRBJ1-1|TRBV5-4|TRBD1|.
CASSFTGGLNEAFF
TGTGCCAGCAGCTTTACAGGGGGGCTAAATGAAGCTTTCTTT
>TRBJ2-7|TRBV27|.|.
CASSSTYEQYF
TGTGCCAGCAGTTCCACCTACGAGCAGTACTTC
>TRBJ1-2|TRBV19|TRBD1|.
CASRPGQRYGYTF
TGTGCCAGTAGACCGGGACAGCGATATGGCTACACCTTC
>TRBJ1-2|TRBV25-1|TRBD1|.
CASSDPRGLAILWTF
TGTGCCAGCAGTGACCCTAGGGGGCTCGCTATTCTTTGGACCTTC
>TRBJ1-3|TRBV6-5|.|.
CASTVAGLSGNTIYF
TGTGCCAGCACCGTGGCAGGTCTCTCTGGAAACACCATATATTTT
>TRBJ2-7|TRBV7-2|.|.
CASSPPLGLGGSYEQYF
TGTGCCAGCAGCCCGCCCCTGGGACTGGGAGGATCCTACGAGCAGTACTTC
>TRBJ1-2|TRBV27|TRBD1|.
CASSPGGGGLYGYTF
TGTGCCAGCAGCCCAGGGGGCGGGGGTCTCTATGGCTACACCTTC
>TRBJ1-1|TRBV6-5|.|few
CASSYQGNGNTEAFF
TGTGCCAGCAGTTACCAGGGAAATGGGAACACTGAAGCTTTCTTT
>TRBJ2-7|TRBV4-1|TRBD2|.
CASSQEGLALSEQYF
TGCGCCAGCAGCCAAGAGGGACTAGCTCTCAGCGAGCAGTACTTC
>TRBJ1-2|TRBV19|TRBD1|.
CASSNSGGAYGYTF
TGTGCCAGTAGTAATTCAGGGGGAGCCTATGGCTACACCTTC
>TRBJ2-5|TRBV15|TRBD1|.
CATTFGDRGETQYF
TGTGCCACCACCTTTGGGGACAGGGGAGAGACCCAGTACTTC
>TRBJ1-2|TRBV30|TRBD1|.
CALALRQGESGYTF
TGTGCCTTGGCTTTGCGGCAGGGGGAGAGTGGCTACACCTTC
>TRBJ1-4|TRBV28|.|few
CASRARGGGNEKLFF
TGTGCCAGCAGGGCTCGAGGGGGGGGAAATGAAAAACTGTTTTTT
>TRBJ1-3|TRBV30|.|.
CAWSGGSQGISIYF
TGTGCCTGGAGTGGAGGTAGCCAGGGGATTTCCATATATTTT
>TRBJ1-2|TRBV28|.|.
CASSWDNFYGYTF
TGTGCCAGCAGTTGGGACAATTTCTATGGCTACACCTTC
>TRBJ1-2|TRBV7-6|TRBD1|.
CASSLAPGTGNGYTF
TGTGCCAGCAGCTTAGCGCCCGGGACAGGGAATGGCTACACCTTC
>TRBJ1-1|TRBV28|TRBD1|.
CASSSGQGAKGTEAFF
TGTGCCAGCAGTTCCGGACAGGGGGCGAAAGGCACTGAAGCTTTCTTT
>TRBJ2-7|TRBV29-1|TRBD1|few
CSARQGSGEQYF
TGCAGCGCACGACAGGGCTCCGGCGAGCAGTACTTC
>TRBJ1-1|TRBV6-1|.|.
CASSERDGGQGEAFF
TGTGCCAGCAGTGAAAGGGACGGGGGGCAAGGTGAAGCTTTCTTT
>TRBJ2-1|TRBV27|TRBD2|.
CASSPPGLAGFNEQFF
TGTGCCAGCAGCCCACCGGGACTAGCGGGATTCAATGAGCAGTTCTTC
>TRBJ2-7|TRBV7-9|TRBD1|few
CASSFTGQGAYEQYF
TGTGCCAGCAGCTTCACGGGACAGGGTGCCTACGAGCAGTACTTC
>TRBJ2-1|TRBV7-2|.|.
CASSLGGSANEQFF
TGTGCCAGCAGCTTAGGGGGTAGCGCAAATGAGCAGTTCTTC
>TRBJ2-4|TRBV28|.|.
CASSPPGLPPKNIQYF
TGTGCCAGCAGTCCCCCAGGACTACCTCCCAAAAACATTCAGTACTTC
>TRBJ1-4|TRBV5-4|TRBD1|.
CASSQEAGGANEKLFF
TGTGCCAGCAGCCAAGAGGCAGGGGGCGCGAATGAAAAACTGTTTTTT
>TRBJ2-7|TRBV7-8|TRBD1|.
CASSQGAFSYEQYF
TGTGCCAGCAGCCAGGGGGCCTTTAGTTACGAGCAGTACTTC
>TRBJ2-7|TRBV9|TRBD1|.
CASSSGQGAYEQYF
TGTGCCAGCAGCTCAGGACAGGGTGCCTACGAGCAGTACTTC